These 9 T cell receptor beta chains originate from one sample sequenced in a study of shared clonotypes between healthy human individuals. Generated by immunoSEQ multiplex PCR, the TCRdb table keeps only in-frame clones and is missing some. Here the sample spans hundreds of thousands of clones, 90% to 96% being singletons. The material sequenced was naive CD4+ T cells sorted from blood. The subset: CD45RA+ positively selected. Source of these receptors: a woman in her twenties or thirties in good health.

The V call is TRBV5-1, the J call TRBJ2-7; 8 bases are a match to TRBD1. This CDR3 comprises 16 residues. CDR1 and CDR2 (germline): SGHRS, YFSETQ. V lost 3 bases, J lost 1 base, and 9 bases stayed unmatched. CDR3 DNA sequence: TGCGCCAGCAGCTCCGGACAGGGCGGCAGGTCCTACGAGCAGTACTTC. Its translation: CASSSGQGGRSYEQYF.

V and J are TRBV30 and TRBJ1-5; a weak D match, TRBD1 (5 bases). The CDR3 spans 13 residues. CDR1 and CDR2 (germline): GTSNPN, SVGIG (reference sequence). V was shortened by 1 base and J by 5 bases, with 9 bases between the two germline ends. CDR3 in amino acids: CAWSGQSDQPQHF. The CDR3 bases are TGTGCCTGGAGTGGACAGAGTGATCAGCCCCAGCATTTT.

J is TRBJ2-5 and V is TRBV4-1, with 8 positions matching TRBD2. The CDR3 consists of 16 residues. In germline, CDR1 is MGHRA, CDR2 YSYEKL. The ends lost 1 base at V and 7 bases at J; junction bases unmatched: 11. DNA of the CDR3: TGCGCCAGCAGCCAAGTTCCCAACGAGCGGGAGTGGACCCAGTACTTC. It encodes CASSQVPNEREWTQYF.

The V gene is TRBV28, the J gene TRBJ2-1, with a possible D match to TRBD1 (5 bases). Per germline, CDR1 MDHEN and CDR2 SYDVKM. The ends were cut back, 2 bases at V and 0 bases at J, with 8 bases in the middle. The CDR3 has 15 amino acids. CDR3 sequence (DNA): TGTGCCAGCAGTTTAGGGGCGCTCTCCTACAATGAGCAGTTCTTC. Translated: CASSLGALSYNEQFF.

The CDR3 region is CASRLGYNEQFF. The CDR3, as DNA: TGTGCCAGCCGCCTCGGGTACAATGAGCAGTTCTTC. The chain combines TRBV2 with TRBJ2-1; the D is unclear. Germline CDR1 and CDR2: SNHLY and FYNNEI. V lost 8 bases, J lost 4 bases, and 9 bases lay in between. This CDR3 region has 12 residues. The full variable domain, rest sourced from reference TRBV2 and TRBJ2-1, is EPEVTQTPSHQVTQMGQEVILRCVPISNHLYFYWYRQILGQKVEFLVSFYNNEISEKSEIFDDQFSVERPDGSNFTLKIRSTKLEDSAMYFCASRLGYNEQFFGPGTRLTVL.

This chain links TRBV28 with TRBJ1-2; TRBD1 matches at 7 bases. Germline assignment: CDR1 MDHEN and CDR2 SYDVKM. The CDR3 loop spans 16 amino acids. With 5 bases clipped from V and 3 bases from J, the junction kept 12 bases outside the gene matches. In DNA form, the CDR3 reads TGTGCCAGCAGTCCATACGGGGACAGCAAGGACTATGGCTACACCTTC. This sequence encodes CASSPYGDSKDYGYTF.

The CDR3 sequence: CASKEQPNTEAFF. In DNA form, the CDR3 reads TGTGCCAGTAAGGAACAGCCGAACACTGAAGCTTTCTTT. The chain links TRBV19 to TRBJ1-1; D is ambiguous. CDR1 and CDR2 from the germline V gene are LNHDA and SQIVND (reference sequence). The CDR3 is made up of 13 amino acids. The V gene lost 7 bases and the J gene lost 1 base, with 10 bases spanning the gap.

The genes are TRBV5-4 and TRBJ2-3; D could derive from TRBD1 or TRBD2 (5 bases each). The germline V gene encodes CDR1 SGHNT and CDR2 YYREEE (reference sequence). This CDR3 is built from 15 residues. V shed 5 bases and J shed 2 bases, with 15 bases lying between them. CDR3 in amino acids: CASRIGTLPTDTQYF. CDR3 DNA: TGTGCCAGCAGAATTGGGACCCTCCCCACAGATACGCAGTATTTT.

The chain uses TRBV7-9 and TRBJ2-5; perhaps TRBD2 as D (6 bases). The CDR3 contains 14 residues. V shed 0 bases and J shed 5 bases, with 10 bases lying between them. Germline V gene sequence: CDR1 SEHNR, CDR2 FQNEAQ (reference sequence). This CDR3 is CASSLAGGKETQYF. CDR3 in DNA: TGTGCCAGCAGCTTAGCGGGAGGCAAGGAGACCCAGTACTTC.